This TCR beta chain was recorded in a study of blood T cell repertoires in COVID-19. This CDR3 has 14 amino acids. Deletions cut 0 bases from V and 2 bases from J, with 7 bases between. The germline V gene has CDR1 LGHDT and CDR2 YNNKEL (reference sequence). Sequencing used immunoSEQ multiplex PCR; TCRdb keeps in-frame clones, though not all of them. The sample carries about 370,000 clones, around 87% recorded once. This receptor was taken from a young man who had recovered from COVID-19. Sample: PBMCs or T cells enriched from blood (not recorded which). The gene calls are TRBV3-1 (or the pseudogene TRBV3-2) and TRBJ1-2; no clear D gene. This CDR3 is CASSQDPRNYGYTF. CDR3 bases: TGTGCCAGCAGCCAAGACCCCCGGAACTATGGCTACACCTTC.